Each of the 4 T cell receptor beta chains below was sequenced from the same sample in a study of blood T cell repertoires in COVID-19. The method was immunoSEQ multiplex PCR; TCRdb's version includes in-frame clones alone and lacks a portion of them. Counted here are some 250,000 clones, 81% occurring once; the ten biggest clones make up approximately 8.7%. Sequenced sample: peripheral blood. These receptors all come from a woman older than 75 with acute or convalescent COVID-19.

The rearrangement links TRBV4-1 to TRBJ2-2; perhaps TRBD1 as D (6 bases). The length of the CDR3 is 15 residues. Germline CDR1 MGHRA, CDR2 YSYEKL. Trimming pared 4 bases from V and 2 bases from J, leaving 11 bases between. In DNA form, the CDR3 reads TGCGCCAGCAGCCTTACCGGGACAAACACCGGGGAGCTGTTTTTT. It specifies CASSLTGTNTGELFF.

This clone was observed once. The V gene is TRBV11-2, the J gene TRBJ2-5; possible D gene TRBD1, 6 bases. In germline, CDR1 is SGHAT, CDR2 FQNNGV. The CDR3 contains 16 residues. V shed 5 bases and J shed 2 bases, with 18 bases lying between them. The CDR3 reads CASSLGRTAFQETQYF. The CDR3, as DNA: TGTGCCAGCAGCCTTGGAAGGACAGCCTTTCAAGAGACCCAGTACTTC.

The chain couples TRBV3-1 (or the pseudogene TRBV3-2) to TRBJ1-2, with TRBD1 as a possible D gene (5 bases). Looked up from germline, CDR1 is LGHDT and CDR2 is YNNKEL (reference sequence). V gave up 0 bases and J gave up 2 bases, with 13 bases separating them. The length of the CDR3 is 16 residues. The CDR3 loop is CASSQDSRTPNYGYTF. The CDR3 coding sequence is TGTGCCAGCAGCCAAGATTCCAGGACACCAAACTATGGCTACACCTTC.

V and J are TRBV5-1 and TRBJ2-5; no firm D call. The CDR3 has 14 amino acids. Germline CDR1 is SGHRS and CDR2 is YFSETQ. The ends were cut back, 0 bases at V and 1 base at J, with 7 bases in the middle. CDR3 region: CASSLELFQETQYF. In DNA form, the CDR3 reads TGCGCCAGCAGCTTGGAACTTTTCCAAGAGACCCAGTACTTC.